This TCR beta chain emerged from a study of CD8+ T cells in alopecia areata. Germline CDR1 is NNHDY and CDR2 is SYVADS. The CDR3 is made up of 14 amino acids. RNA extraction was followed by reverse transcription into cDNA, which acted as the sequencing template. The assay was immunoSEQ multiplex PCR, and TCRdb's table has in-frame clones only and misses some. In total the sample includes over 100,000 clones, none of them seen once. This clone appeared a few times. Its target is unknown. Genes here carry mouse names. Read sequence stops 4 residues before the CDR3 end, and the germline J gene provides the missing end. Study results and caveats: For lesional scalp, especially alopecia totalis/universalis, clonality was higher than in normal scalp.

V gene TRBV13-3 combines with J gene TRBJ1-4; TRBD1 matches at 8 bases. The sequence derives from a C3H/HeJ mouse with alopecia areata. For this strain, the MHC haplotype corresponds to H2-k. Sequencing was performed on lesional skin. CDR3 loop: CASSEKDRVERLFF. The CDR3 bases that were read are TGTGCCAGCAGTGAAAAGGACAGGGTCGAA.